What follows are 15 T cell receptor beta chains derived from one specimen sequenced in a study of patients and donors after allogeneic stem cell transplantation. MiXCR, run by TCRdb on the RT-PCR reads, gives a single entry per CDR3 protein. The table shows roughly 960,000 distinct CDR3 sequences, with 15% to 20% occurring only once. Material for sequencing was blood, either unsorted or a sorted T cell fraction (not recorded which). These receptors were collected from a human donor who was either an allogeneic HSCT recipient or a stem cell or donor lymphocyte infusion donor (not recorded which). It is not recorded whose cells these are; they may come from a transplant donor.

The rearrangement uses TRBV7-3 and TRBJ2-3; TRBD2 might be the D (5 bases). This CDR3 has 15 amino acids. Trimming took 0 bases from V and 4 from J, leaving 11 bases between them. Germline lookup yields CDR1 SGHTA and CDR2 FQGTGA. The chain's CDR3 is CASSLTSDSADTQYF. The CDR3 nucleotides are TGTGCCAGCAGCTTAACCTCGGACTCCGCAGATACGCAGTATTTT.

The table lists this clonotype with many counts. The chain uses TRBV12-3 or TRBV12-4 and TRBJ1-5, with D perhaps matching TRBD1 (5 bases). The CDR3 sequence is 12 residues long. Trimming shortened V by 6 bases and J by 9 bases, and 12 bases separated the two germline ends. CDR3 nucleotide sequence: TGTGCCAGCAGGACATCCACAGGGCCCCAGCATTTT. Residues: CASRTSTGPQHF.

There are many counts of this clonotype. The gene calls are TRBV6-5 and TRBJ1-4, with D perhaps TRBD1 (5 bases). CDR3 length: 11 amino acids. With 2 bases removed from V and 14 bases from J, the gap between germline ends came to 9 bases. Germline V gene sequence: CDR1 MNHEY, CDR2 SVGAGI. CDR3 amino acids: CASSYRGDLFF. The CDR3 DNA is TGTGCCAGCAGTTACCGGGGGGATCTGTTTTTT.

The chain recombines TRBV12-3 or TRBV12-4 with TRBJ1-3; D uncertain. Trimming pared 6 bases from V and 4 bases from J, leaving 10 bases between. The CDR3 has 13 amino acids. CDR3 sequence: CASSLQRGNTIYF. The DNA of the CDR3 is TGTGCCAGCAGCCTACAGAGAGGAAACACCATATATTTT.

This clonotype was observed many times. This rearrangement joins TRBV5-1 to TRBJ2-7; tentatively, D is TRBD1 (6 bases). Germline CDR1 and CDR2: SGHRS and YFSETQ. Trimming shortened V by 1 base and J by 1 base, and 9 bases separated the two germline ends. The CDR3 is 14 residues long. DNA of the CDR3: TGCGCCAGCAGCTTGAGGACAGCATCCTACGAGCAGTACTTC. This codes for CASSLRTASYEQYF.

This clonotype was counted between two and nine times. The genes are TRBV12-3 or TRBV12-4 and TRBJ2-7; D not resolved. V shed 5 bases and J shed 2 bases, with 10 bases lying between them. The CDR3 is made up of 13 amino acids. CDR3 DNA: TGTGCCAGCAGTATTCGACCTACCTACGAGCAGTACTTC. Amino acids: CASSIRPTYEQYF.

This sequence joins TRBV9 and TRBJ2-2; 7 nucleotides agree with TRBD2. The CDR3 consists of 16 residues. Looked up from germline, CDR1 is SGDLS and CDR2 is YYNGEE. Trimming took 3 bases from V and 0 from J; bases not matched to a gene: 5. For the CDR3, the DNA is TGTGCCAGCAGCGCCTCGGGGGGTTCGAACACCGGGGAGCTGTTTTTT. It translates to CASSASGGSNTGELFF.

This clonotype has only a few counts. The DNA for the CDR3 is TGTGCCAGCAGCCAGAGCGGGGCTAACTCCTACGAGCAGTACTTC. Its protein product is CASSQSGANSYEQYF. The chain carries TRBV14 and TRBJ2-7; 7 bases match TRBD2. From germline, CDR1 is SGHDN and CDR2 FVKESK. V was clipped by 3 bases and J by 0 bases; unmatched bases: 5. The CDR3 is made up of 15 amino acids.

This clonotype was recorded at least ten times. The chain couples TRBV29-1 to TRBJ2-1; TRBD2 might be the D (6 bases). The V gene's germline CDR1 is SQVTM and CDR2 ANQGSEA. V lost 6 bases, J lost 12 bases, and 21 bases lay in between. This CDR3 is built from 13 residues. CDR3 amino acids: CSVLAGLSQGQFF. CDR3 sequence (DNA): TGCAGCGTCCTGGCGGGGTTGTCCCAAGGGCAGTTCTTC.

The table lists this clonotype with a few counts. V is TRBV12-3 or TRBV12-4 and J is TRBJ1-5, with no clear D. V lost 6 bases and J 4 bases, leaving 7 bases between the germline ends. The CDR3 runs 12 residues. CDR3 residues: CASSHKNQPQHF. In nucleotides, the CDR3 is TGTGCCAGCAGCCATAAGAATCAGCCCCAGCATTTT.

The genes are TRBV6-2 or TRBV6-3 and TRBJ2-4, with D perhaps TRBD2 (6 bases). The CDR3 contains 15 residues. CDR1 and CDR2 from the germline V gene are MNHEY and SVGEGT. The V and J ends lost 6 bases and 3 bases respectively, with 15 bases between them. The CDR3 region is CASSPTGGGKNIQYF. The CDR3 bases are TGTGCCAGCAGCCCAACCGGGGGAGGCAAAAACATTCAGTACTTC.

This clonotype was observed a handful of times. This chain joins TRBV6-1 and TRBJ1-2; 10 bases map to TRBD1. This CDR3 contains 14 residues. Per germline, CDR1 MNHNS and CDR2 SASEGT. Trimming took 5 bases from V and 6 from J; bases not matched to a gene: 6. The CDR3 sequence is CASSLPTGGNGYTF. DNA for the CDR3: TGTGCCAGCAGTCTCCCGACAGGGGGCAATGGCTACACCTTC.

This clonotype occurred a few times. V usage is TRBV20-1 and J usage is TRBJ2-5, with D unclear. Germline V lookup: CDR1 DFQATT, CDR2 SNEGSKA (reference sequence). V shed 7 bases and J shed 1 base, with 10 bases lying between them. CDR3 length: 12 residues. CDR3 region: CSVSPSQETQYF. The DNA for the CDR3 is TGCAGTGTGTCTCCCAGCCAAGAGACCCAGTACTTC.

This chain links TRBV4-3 with TRBJ1-2; D unresolved. This CDR3 comprises 12 residues. V lost 0 bases, J lost 8 bases, and 7 bases lay in between. Per germline, CDR1 LGHNA and CDR2 YSLEER. The CDR3 DNA sequence: TGCGCCAGCAGCCAAGATACGGGCGGCTACACCTTC. Translated, it gives CASSQDTGGYTF.

This rearrangement joins TRBV7-3 to TRBJ2-3; perhaps D is TRBD1 or TRBD2 (5 bases each). The CDR3 extends over 15 amino acids. Trimming left V 3 bases short and J 0 bases short, with 10 bases between. Germline CDR1 reads SGHTA; CDR2 reads FQGTGA. CDR3 protein: CASSFPGASTDTQYF. DNA for the CDR3: TGTGCCAGCAGCTTCCCCGGGGCTAGCACAGATACGCAGTATTTT.